This entry describes one TCR beta chain. Peripheral blood was collected from the related graft donor on the marrow donation day. The V gene lost 8 bases and the J gene lost 2 bases, with 16 bases spanning the gap. The CDR3 extends over 14 amino acids. Germline values: CDR1 SNHLY, CDR2 FYNNEI. Method: immunoSEQ multiplex PCR; TCRdb's copy keeps in-frame clones and lacks some. The sample consists of 66,000 or so clones, roughly 95% of them appearing once. The sample originates from a study of T cells after posttransplantation cyclophosphamide. The J gene is TRBJ2-7, the V gene TRBV2; the D gene could be TRBD1 or TRBD2 (5 bases each). The clonotype originates from a woman aged 30 to 39 in good health and a related stem cell transplant donor. Sequencing input: PBMCs. The CDR3 DNA sequence: TGTGCCAGCGCCGGGACCGAGGGGCCCTACGAGCAGTACTTC. This gives the protein CASAGTEGPYEQYF.